Presented here are 10 T cell receptor beta chains from one specimen sequenced in a study of cytomegalovirus exposure and HLA in healthy donors. A multiplex PCR was run with 60 Vbeta primers and 13 Jbeta primers. Sequencing used immunoSEQ multiplex PCR; TCRdb keeps in-frame clones, though not all of them. There are roughly 140,000 clones in the sample; over 60% occur only once, and roughly 2.1% lies in the top ten. The sequencing sample was made of PBMCs. The receptors were sampled from a man aged 35 to 55 in good health and CMV-seronegative.

This chain connects TRBV15 to TRBJ2-7; TRBD1 might be the D (6 bases). This CDR3 region has 15 residues. With 0 bases removed from V and 2 bases from J, the gap between germline ends came to 11 bases. The germline V gene encodes CDR1 LNHNV and CDR2 YYDKDF (reference sequence). The CDR3 loop is CATSRDPGQTYEQYF. DNA for the CDR3: TGTGCCACCAGCAGAGATCCAGGACAGACCTACGAGCAGTACTTC.

This rearrangement joins TRBV5-1 to TRBJ2-5; 13 nucleotides match TRBD2. Germline V CDR1 and CDR2: SGHRS, YFSETQ. The V segment lost 4 bases and the J segment 5 bases; nucleotides outside the gene matches: 5. The CDR3 is 15 amino acids. DNA of the CDR3: TGCGCCAGCAGCGCCGGACTAGCGGGGGTGGAGACCCAGTACTTC. Translated: CASSAGLAGVETQYF.

The chain combines TRBV6-6 with TRBJ1-5, with D perhaps matching TRBD1 (5 bases). This CDR3 is built from 14 residues. Trimming cost V 6 bases and J 5 bases, with 14 bases left between them. Germline V lookup: CDR1 MNHNY, CDR2 SVGAGI (reference sequence). In nucleotides, the CDR3 is TGTGCCAGCAGCCCCGGGGGTGGCTATCAGCCCCAGCATTTT. Residues: CASSPGGGYQPQHF.

In its sample, this clone was seen once. This chain uses TRBV14 with TRBJ1-3; TRBD1 is a possible D gene (5 bases). Germline V gene lookup returns CDR1 SGHDN and CDR2 FVKESK. The CDR3 has 17 residues. V lost 1 base and J lost 3, with 16 bases in between. CDR3 bases: TGTGCCAGCAGCCAAGTCCCGCAGGGTTACAGTGGAAACACCATATATTTT. Its translation is CASSQVPQGYSGNTIYF.

V and J are TRBV28 and TRBJ2-4; perhaps TRBD2 as D (7 bases). The ends were cut back, 6 bases at V and 6 bases at J, with 15 bases in the middle. The length of the CDR3 is 14 residues. Germline lookup yields CDR1 MDHEN and CDR2 SYDVKM. DNA for the CDR3: TGTGCCAGCAGGGGGGGGCGGAGCCTAAACATTCAGTACTTC. The encoded protein is CASRGGRSLNIQYF. The variable domain in full, with the rest retrieved from reference TRBV28 and TRBJ2-4, is DVKVTQSSRYLVKRTGEKVFLECVQDMDHENMFWYRQDPGLGLRLIYFSYDVKMKEKGDIPEGYSVSREKKERFSLILESASTNQTSMYLCASRGGRSLNIQYFGAGTRLSVL.

V gene TRBV21-1 combines with J gene TRBJ1-1. TRBV21-1 counts as a pseudogene. The CDR3 runs 14 residues. This CDR3 is CASSPPRGDTEAFF. Written as DNA, the CDR3 is TGTGCCAGCAGCCCACCCCGGGGGGACACTGAAGCTTTCTTT.

V is TRBV19 and J is TRBJ1-2; D possibly corresponds to TRBD1 (5 bases). V gave up 5 bases and J gave up 6 bases, with 7 bases separating them. Germline CDR1 and CDR2: LNHDA and SQIVND (reference sequence). This CDR3 is 11 amino acids long. This CDR3 reads CASSPGNGYTF. In DNA, the CDR3 is TGTGCCAGTAGTCCAGGGAATGGCTACACCTTC.

As regards this clone: A junction boundary mismatches the germline segment, possibly from a read error. The chain links TRBV7-9 to TRBJ2-2; D perhaps matches TRBD2 (5 bases). There are 16 residues in the CDR3. Germline values: CDR1 SEHNR, CDR2 FQNEAQ (reference sequence). The CDR3 coding sequence is TGTTCCAGCAGCTCTCGGGAACAGATGAACACCGGGGAGCTGTTTTTT. Translated, it gives CSSSSREQMNTGELFF.

This clone turned up a few times. V is TRBV30 and J is TRBJ2-3; 7 bases agree with TRBD1. J lost 1 base, V lost 7 bases, and 11 bases had no gene match. Germline assignment: CDR1 GTSNPN and CDR2 SVGIG (reference sequence). The CDR3 has 15 residues. CDR3 DNA: TGTGCCTCGAGACTTGCAGGGGGACGCACAGATACGCAGTATTTT. It yields the protein CASRLAGGRTDTQYF.

This clone came up a few times. The J gene is TRBJ2-7, the V gene TRBV9; D is possibly TRBD1 (6 bases). V was shortened by 0 bases and J by 2 bases, with 12 bases between the two germline ends. Germline CDR1 reads SGDLS; CDR2 reads YYNGEE. The CDR3 runs 15 residues. The CDR3 loop is CASSVGWGLPYEQYF. Here the CDR3 DNA reads TGTGCCAGCAGCGTAGGGTGGGGGCTACCCTACGAGCAGTACTTC.